These T cell receptor beta chains were read from a single sample in a study of T cell responses to AZD1222 COVID-19 vaccine. Produced via immunoSEQ multiplex PCR; TCRdb's table is partial and in-frame only. This sample carries over 120,000 clones, around 92% of them seen once, and the ten largest clones take around 12%. The sample consisted of peripheral blood, taken after recovery from COVID-19. All receptors come from an adult who had recovered from COVID-19. Both conserved end residues are part of each CDR3. The D gene is left open where the match is weak. For some rows the clone size is stated as once, few or many, or as a class when expanded; others skip it.

once	TRBV4-1	NA	TRBJ2-4	TGCGCCAGCAGCCAACCCACCCGGAAAAACATTCAGTACTTC	CASSQPTRKNIQYF
NA	TRBV28	TRBD1	TRBJ1-1	TGTGCCAGCAGTCAATCCCTACAGGGGGCATGGGTAGCTTTCTTT	CASSQSLQGAWVAFF
NA	TRBV28	TRBD2	TRBJ2-5	TGTGCCAGCAGTCCCGGGGGAGGACTAGCGGGGCCCAAAGGGGAGACCCAGTACTTC	CASSPGGGLAGPKGETQYF
NA	TRBV5-1	TRBD1	TRBJ2-6	TGCGCCAGCAGCTTGAGACAGGGCGTCTCTGGGGCCAACGTCCTGACTTTC	CASSLRQGVSGANVLTF
NA	TRBV28	NA	TRBJ1-6	TGTGCCAGCATGGTCGGGGGAAATAGGAATTCACCCCTCCACTTT	CASMVGGNRNSPLHF
few	TRBV15	NA	TRBJ1-4	TGTGCCACCAGCAGAGATAACGGCGGGAATGAAAAACTGTTTTTT	CATSRDNGGNEKLFF
NA	TRBV6-5	TRBD2	TRBJ2-3	TGTGCCAGCAGACGGACTAGCGGACCAGATACGCAGTATTTT	CASRRTSGPDTQYF
NA	TRBV7-2	TRBD2	TRBJ2-1	TGTGCCAGCAGCCGGCGGGAGTTGGGCAATGAGCAGTTCTTC	CASSRRELGNEQFF
NA	TRBV10-1	NA	TRBJ2-3	TGCGCCAGCAGTGAGTTGGTAGCGACAACAGATACGCAGTATTTT	CASSELVATTDTQYF
NA	TRBV2	TRBD2	TRBJ2-1	TGTGCCAGCATCCGGGAGGTCGGCTCCTACAATGAGCAGTTCTTC	CASIREVGSYNEQFF
NA	TRBV5-1	NA	TRBJ2-1	TGCGCCAGCAGCCCCTCCGGGACCGAATTTGGCTCCTACAATGAGCAGTTCTTC	CASSPSGTEFGSYNEQFF
NA	TRBV30	NA	TRBJ2-7	TGTGCCTGGAGTGTAGGAGGCTCCTCCTACGAGCAGTACTTC	CAWSVGGSSYEQYF
NA	TRBV7-9	NA	TRBJ2-1	TGTGCCAGCAGCCAGGAGGAGGGATACGTGAGCACCGGAGCCTCGATTCAGTTCTTC	CASSQEEGYVSTGASIQFF
NA	TRBV19	NA	TRBJ2-1	TGTGCCAGTAGTATCCCCATGTTGGGAGACCCAGAGCAGTTCTTC	CASSIPMLGDPEQFF
once	TRBV5-1	NA	TRBJ2-1	TGCGCCAGCATGGCAGCTACCGGTTACAATGAGCAGTTCTTC	CASMAATGYNEQFF
NA	TRBV6-5	NA	TRBJ1-2	TGTGCCAGCAGTTACCTGGGAACAGGGCCCAACTATGGCTACACCTTC	CASSYLGTGPNYGYTF
NA	TRBV19	NA	TRBJ2-3	TGTGCCAGTAGTATCGATTCGGCCACAGATACGCAGTATTTT	CASSIDSATDTQYF
NA	TRBV5-1	TRBD2	TRBJ2-5	TGCGCCAGCAGAATGAGGGCTAGCGGGGGAAACCTCCAAGAGACCCAGTACTTC	CASRMRASGGNLQETQYF
NA	TRBV6-2/TRBV6-3	NA	TRBJ2-7	TGTGCCAGCAGCGCCCCGGGGGAGCAGTACTTC	CASSAPGEQYF
NA	TRBV12-3/TRBV12-4	NA	TRBJ2-1	TGTGCCAGCAGTCTCGGTCGAAATGAGCAGTTCTTC	CASSLGRNEQFF
NA	TRBV27	NA	TRBJ1-4	TGTGCCAGCCGGACAGCGGGGAATGAAAAACTGTTTTTT	CASRTAGNEKLFF
NA	TRBV11-3	NA	TRBJ2-1	TGTGCCAGCAGCCTAGCTCCCCGGACAGTCAATGAGCAGTTCTTC	CASSLAPRTVNEQFF
NA	TRBV19	NA	TRBJ1-1	TGTGCCAGTACCTATGGGACACTGAACACTGAAGCTTTCTTT	CASTYGTLNTEAFF
once	TRBV19	NA	TRBJ2-1	TGTGCCAGTAGTACTTCTCTAGATTTGCGAGGGAATGAGCAGTTCTTC	CASSTSLDLRGNEQFF
NA	TRBV9	TRBD2	TRBJ2-3	TGTGCCAGCAGCGGGCGAGCGGGAGGCGGTGGGACAGATACGCAGTATTTT	CASSGRAGGGGTDTQYF
NA	TRBV29-1	NA	TRBJ2-5	TGCAGCGCCGCTCGGGCAAGCGAGACCCAGTACTTC	CSAARASETQYF
NA	TRBV19	NA	TRBJ1-2	TGTGCCAGTAGTATAACACGGGGGCGGAACTATGGCTACACCTTC	CASSITRGRNYGYTF
NA	TRBV5-1	NA	TRBJ1-2	TGCGCCAGCAGCTTGGGATCGGACAACTATGGCTACACCTTC	CASSLGSDNYGYTF
few	TRBV4-1	NA	TRBJ2-7	TGCGCCAGCAGCCAAGATCAGGGTAGGTACGAGCAGTACTTC	CASSQDQGRYEQYF
NA	TRBV15	NA	TRBJ1-3	TGTGCCACCAGCAGCCCCGGCGGGTTAGAGACTGGAAACACCATATATTTT	CATSSPGGLETGNTIYF
NA	TRBV11-2	NA	TRBJ2-1	TGTGCCAGCAGCAAACAGACCGGGACCGACTCCTACAATGAGCAGTTCTTC	CASSKQTGTDSYNEQFF
NA	TRBV19	TRBD2	TRBJ2-1	TGTGCCAGTAAAGCGGGAGGAAGCTACAATGAGCAGTTCTTC	CASKAGGSYNEQFF
NA	TRBV7-6	TRBD1	TRBJ1-4	TGTGCCAGCAGCCTGACAGGGAGGGAAAAACTGTTTTTT	CASSLTGREKLFF
NA	TRBV3-1/TRBV3-2	NA	TRBJ2-7	TGTGCCAGCAGCCGACAGACGCCGGGGGCATACTACGAGCAGTACTTC	CASSRQTPGAYYEQYF
NA	TRBV7-3	NA	TRBJ2-1	TGTGCCAGCAGCTTAAGAGGGGCACCCTCCTACAATGAGCAGTTCTTC	CASSLRGAPSYNEQFF
NA	TRBV11-1	TRBD1	TRBJ2-7	TGTGCCAGCAGCGCCGGGACAGGGTCCATCGAGCAGTACTTC	CASSAGTGSIEQYF
NA	TRBV5-1	NA	TRBJ1-3	TGCGCCAGCAGCTCTGGAAACACCATATATTTT	CASSSGNTIYF
NA	TRBV28	NA	TRBJ2-2	TGTGCCAGCAGTTTAACACAAACGAGGACCGGGGAGCTGTTTTTT	CASSLTQTRTGELFF
NA	TRBV21-1	NA	TRBJ2-7	TGTGCCAGCAGCAATACAGTCCGGGAGAATATCAGAGGAGGGGTCTACGAGCAGTACTTC	CASSNTVRENIRGGVYEQYF